A selection of T cell receptor beta chains follows, all from one sample in a study of blood T cell repertoires in COVID-19. The method was immunoSEQ multiplex PCR; TCRdb's version includes in-frame clones alone and lacks a portion of them. The table includes around 380,000 clones, 80% to 90% detected once. Sequencing was done on a sample of PBMCs or T cells enriched from blood (not recorded which). All receptors come from a young man who had recovered from COVID-19. Each CDR3 is given with its conserved first and last residue. Fields, in order: V gene, D gene, J gene, CDR3 protein. A D gene is named only where the DNA matches it firmly.

TRBV19	.	TRBJ1-5	CASRDAGGNSNQPQHF
TRBV6-4	.	TRBJ2-3	CASSDEGSRNTQYF
TRBV5-1	.	TRBJ2-2	CASTTENTGELFF
TRBV19	TRBD1	TRBJ2-2	CASIPGTGYTGELFF
TRBV18	TRBD1	TRBJ2-1	CASSPKGADYNEQFF
TRBV6-5	.	TRBJ1-5	CASIQRQDQPQHF
TRBV11-2	.	TRBJ1-5	CASSLGATGNQPQHF
TRBV19	TRBD1	TRBJ1-1	CASITGANTEAFF
TRBV30	TRBD2	TRBJ2-1	CAGGTSGGFDEQFF
TRBV5-6	.	TRBJ2-3	CASSFKRTTDTQYF
TRBV5-1	.	TRBJ2-7	CASSLGGTLYEQYF
TRBV11-3	.	TRBJ1-6	CASSLNNNSPLHF
TRBV6-4	TRBD1	TRBJ1-3	CASSGLTGEGNTIYF
TRBV7-2	TRBD1	TRBJ1-6	CASSGRLTGVYNSPLHF
TRBV6-4	TRBD2	TRBJ2-2	CASSAGLAGVNTGELFF
TRBV9	.	TRBJ2-1	CASSVAGTKGNEQFF
TRBV18	.	TRBJ2-3	CASSPTGPSGRDTQYF
TRBV7-9	TRBD1	TRBJ2-7	CASSLYVGRTGVVEQYF
TRBV29-1	.	TRBJ2-3	CSVLKGESTDTQYF
TRBV30	.	TRBJ1-4	CAWSVITTNEKLFF
TRBV6-5	.	TRBJ1-1	CASSYSTRTSNTEAFF
TRBV18	.	TRBJ1-2	CASSPPARVNGYTF
TRBV5-4	TRBD1	TRBJ1-2	CASSPGGTGAGYTF
TRBV11-2	TRBD1	TRBJ2-5	CASRRGGETQYF
TRBV27	TRBD1	TRBJ2-6	CASSLSRQGGLTGANVLTF
TRBV7-9	.	TRBJ1-1	CASSSRVRVDTEAFF
TRBV19	TRBD1	TRBJ1-4	CASRQGATEKLFF
TRBV2	.	TRBJ1-1	CASSGGVVTEAFF
TRBV2	.	TRBJ1-1	CASSSQGNTEAFF
TRBV6-5	.	TRBJ1-3	CASSYSNTISGNTIYF
TRBV7-9	.	TRBJ1-1	CASSPPGVTEAFF
TRBV9	TRBD2	TRBJ2-1	CASSVGAGGGNEQFF
TRBV19	TRBD2	TRBJ2-3	CASSIVLPPLAGGQDTQYF
TRBV12-5	.	TRBJ1-3	CASGFTGGTIYF
TRBV6-4	TRBD2	TRBJ2-3	CASSDVAGRADTQYF
TRBV6-2/TRBV6-3	.	TRBJ2-7	CASSIAYEQYF
TRBV7-6	.	TRBJ1-1	CASSLAAGRWGTEAFF
TRBV6-6	.	TRBJ1-1	CASSYGAESAAAFF
TRBV7-2	.	TRBJ2-7	CASSSRQGLAYEQYF
TRBV11-2	TRBD2	TRBJ2-1	CASSLGTSGGGYNEQFF
TRBV19	TRBD1	TRBJ1-5	CASSQGQGYSNQPQHF
TRBV5-1	.	TRBJ1-2	CASSPTHNYGYTF
TRBV5-6	.	TRBJ1-4	CASSLREEEKLFF
TRBV15	TRBD1	TRBJ1-3	CATSSGDRAGNTIYF
TRBV3-1/TRBV3-2	TRBD1	TRBJ1-1	CASSVIPGGTEAFF
TRBV6-2/TRBV6-3	.	TRBJ1-1	CASSYSRVRGRALTEAFF
TRBV5-4	.	TRBJ1-1	CASSLGSDTEAFF
TRBV12-3/TRBV12-4	.	TRBJ2-7	CASSRAGEQYF
TRBV10-1	TRBD1	TRBJ1-2	CASSAGGAGYGYTF
TRBV6-2/TRBV6-3	TRBD1	TRBJ2-1	CASSAGTGAYNEQFF